A single sample gave rise to the 2 T cell receptor beta chains below, sequenced in a study of blood T cell repertoires in COVID-19. Produced via immunoSEQ multiplex PCR; TCRdb's table is partial and in-frame only. The sample yields 200,000 to 250,000 clones, 75% to 85% seen once. What was sequenced was peripheral blood. These receptor sequences come from a woman aged 70-85 years with COVID-19, enrolled during active disease.

This rearrangement joins TRBV29-1 to TRBJ1-1; TRBD1 is a possible D gene (5 bases). CDR1 SQVTM and CDR2 ANQGSEA come from the germline V gene. Trimming cost V 7 bases and J 2 bases, with 14 bases left between them. The length of the CDR3 is 13 residues. The CDR3 region is CSAWRDRNTEAFF. The CDR3 coding sequence is TGCAGCGCGTGGAGGGACCGAAACACTGAAGCTTTCTTT.

The genes are TRBV27 and TRBJ1-6; D unclear. The CDR3 length is 17 residues. Trimming took off 0 bases at V and 0 bases at J, with 9 bases between the two ends. Germline V lookup: CDR1 MNHEY, CDR2 SMNVEV (reference sequence). CDR3 sequence (DNA): TGTGCCAGCAGTTTATCCTGGGCGGGCTCCTATAATTCACCCCTCCACTTT. Translated: CASSLSWAGSYNSPLHF.